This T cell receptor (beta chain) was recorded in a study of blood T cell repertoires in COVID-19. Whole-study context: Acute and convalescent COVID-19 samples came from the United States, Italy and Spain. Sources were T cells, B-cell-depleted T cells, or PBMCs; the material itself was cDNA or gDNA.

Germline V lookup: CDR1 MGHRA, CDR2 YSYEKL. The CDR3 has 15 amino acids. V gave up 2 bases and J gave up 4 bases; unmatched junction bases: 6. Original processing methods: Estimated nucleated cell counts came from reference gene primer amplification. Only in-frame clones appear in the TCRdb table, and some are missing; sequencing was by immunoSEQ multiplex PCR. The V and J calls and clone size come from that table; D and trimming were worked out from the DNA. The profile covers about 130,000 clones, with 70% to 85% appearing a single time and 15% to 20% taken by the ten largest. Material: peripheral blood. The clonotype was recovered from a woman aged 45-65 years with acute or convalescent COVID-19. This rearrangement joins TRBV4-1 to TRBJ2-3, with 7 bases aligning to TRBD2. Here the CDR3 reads CASSQWGGGADTQYF. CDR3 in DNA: TGCGCCAGCAGCCAATGGGGGGGAGGCGCAGATACGCAGTATTTT.